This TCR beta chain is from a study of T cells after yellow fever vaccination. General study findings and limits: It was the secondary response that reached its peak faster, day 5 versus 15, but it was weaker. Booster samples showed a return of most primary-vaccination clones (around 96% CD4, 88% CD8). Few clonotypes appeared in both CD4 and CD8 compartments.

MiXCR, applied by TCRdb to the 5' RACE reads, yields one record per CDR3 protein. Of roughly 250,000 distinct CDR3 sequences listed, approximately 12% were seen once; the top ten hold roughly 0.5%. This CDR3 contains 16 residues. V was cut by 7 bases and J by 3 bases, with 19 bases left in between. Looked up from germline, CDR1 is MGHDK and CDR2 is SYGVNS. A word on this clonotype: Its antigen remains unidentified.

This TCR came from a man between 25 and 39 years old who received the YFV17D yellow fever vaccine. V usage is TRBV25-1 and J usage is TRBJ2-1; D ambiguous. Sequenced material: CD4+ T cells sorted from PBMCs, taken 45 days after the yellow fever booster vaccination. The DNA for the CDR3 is TGTGCCAGCATACCCACCGCCAGTTCCGTCTACAATGAGCAGTTCTTC. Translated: CASIPTASSVYNEQFF.